The rows below give T cell receptor beta chains drawn from one sample of a study of blood T cells in healthy people across ages. TCRdb processed the 5' RACE reads anew with MiXCR; each CDR3 protein has one entry. Of about 680,000 distinct CDR3 sequences listed, 45% to 50% are singletons. The sample was blood. The origin of the receptors is a woman aged 55 to 70 in good health. CDR3s include the opening cysteine and the closing phenylalanine or tryptophan. Fields, in order: CDR3 protein, CDR3 DNA, J gene, V gene, clone size, D gene. A D gene is named only where the DNA matches it firmly. Clone size is shown for a subset of rows, as once, few, many or a class of expanded clone.

CDR3aa: CASSEGGGYTF; CDR3nt: TGTGCCAGCAGTGAAGGGGGTGGCTACACCTTC; j_gene: TRBJ1-2; v_gene: TRBV2; abundance: many; d_gene: NA
CDR3aa: CASSVEETSGTSTDTQYF; CDR3nt: TGTGCCAGCAGCGTAGAAGAGACTAGCGGTACTAGCACAGATACGCAGTATTTT; j_gene: TRBJ2-3; v_gene: TRBV9; abundance: NA; d_gene: TRBD2
CDR3aa: CVSSSGLAGGTGELFF; CDR3nt: TGTGTCAGCAGCTCGGGACTAGCGGGAGGTACCGGGGAGCTGTTTTTT; j_gene: TRBJ2-2; v_gene: TRBV7-2; abundance: NA; d_gene: TRBD2
CDR3aa: CASSHPLAGMNEQYF; CDR3nt: TGTGCCAGCAGCCACCCCCTAGCGGGAATGAACGAGCAGTACTTC; j_gene: TRBJ2-7; v_gene: TRBV3-1; abundance: few; d_gene: TRBD2
CDR3aa: CASSLAEAGVPGELFF; CDR3nt: TGCGCCAGCAGCTTGGCCGAGGCAGGTGTGCCCGGGGAGCTGTTTTTT; j_gene: TRBJ2-2; v_gene: TRBV5-1; abundance: NA; d_gene: NA
CDR3aa: CATVGTGVTEAFF; CDR3nt: TGTGCCACCGTCGGGACAGGGGTAACTGAAGCTTTCTTT; j_gene: TRBJ1-1; v_gene: TRBV6-2/TRBV6-3; abundance: few; d_gene: TRBD1
CDR3aa: CASSLTTGWTEAFF; CDR3nt: TGCGCCAGCAGCCTTACGACAGGTTGGACTGAAGCTTTCTTT; j_gene: TRBJ1-1; v_gene: TRBV4-3; abundance: many; d_gene: NA
CDR3aa: CASGQVGTEYNEQFF; CDR3nt: TGTGCCAGCGGCCAAGTAGGGACCGAATACAATGAGCAGTTCTTC; j_gene: TRBJ2-1; v_gene: TRBV4-2; abundance: NA; d_gene: NA
CDR3aa: CAISGAEGLAGRTDTQYF; CDR3nt: TGTGCCATCAGTGGTGCCGAGGGACTAGCGGGAAGGACAGATACGCAGTATTTT; j_gene: TRBJ2-3; v_gene: TRBV10-3; abundance: NA; d_gene: TRBD2
CDR3aa: CSVPGTGGSTDTQYF; CDR3nt: TGCAGCGTTCCCGGGACAGGGGGGTCCACAGATACGCAGTATTTT; j_gene: TRBJ2-3; v_gene: TRBV29-1; abundance: few; d_gene: TRBD1
CDR3aa: CASSQTRGVVGTEAFF; CDR3nt: TGCGCCAGCAGCCAGACGCGAGGGGTAGTGGGGACTGAAGCTTTCTTT; j_gene: TRBJ1-1; v_gene: TRBV4-3; abundance: few; d_gene: NA
CDR3aa: CASSLVSKYGYTF; CDR3nt: TGTGCCAGCAGCTTAGTTTCCAAGTATGGCTACACCTTC; j_gene: TRBJ1-2; v_gene: TRBV7-2; abundance: NA; d_gene: NA
CDR3aa: CASSVVGGSEQYF; CDR3nt: TGTGCCAGCAGCGTAGTGGGCGGGAGCGAGCAGTACTTC; j_gene: TRBJ2-7; v_gene: TRBV9; abundance: NA; d_gene: TRBD2
CDR3aa: CASSDSYTSPLHF; CDR3nt: TGTGCCAGCAGTGACTCGTACACTTCACCCCTCCACTTT; j_gene: TRBJ1-6; v_gene: TRBV6-4; abundance: NA; d_gene: NA
CDR3aa: CASTPWPLSGRQETQYF; CDR3nt: TGTGCCAGCACCCCTTGGCCCCTCAGCGGCCGACAAGAGACCCAGTACTTC; j_gene: TRBJ2-5; v_gene: TRBV7-9; abundance: NA; d_gene: NA
CDR3aa: CASSNKGAANYGYTF; CDR3nt: TGTGCCAGCAGCAACAAGGGGGCCGCTAACTATGGCTACACCTTC; j_gene: TRBJ1-2; v_gene: TRBV7-9; abundance: NA; d_gene: TRBD1
CDR3aa: CAGSLATSGRYEQYF; CDR3nt: TGCGCCGGCAGCTTGGCGACTAGCGGACGCTACGAGCAGTACTTC; j_gene: TRBJ2-7; v_gene: TRBV5-1; abundance: NA; d_gene: TRBD2
CDR3aa: CSGLGGTGGVNEQFF; CDR3nt: TGCAGCGGCTTAGGCGGGACAGGGGGGGTCAATGAGCAGTTCTTC; j_gene: TRBJ2-1; v_gene: TRBV29-1; abundance: NA; d_gene: TRBD1
CDR3aa: CSARGERFGGYGYTF; CDR3nt: TGCAGTGCTAGAGGAGAGAGGTTCGGGGGCTATGGCTACACCTTC; j_gene: TRBJ1-2; v_gene: TRBV20-1; abundance: NA; d_gene: NA
CDR3aa: CASSLGQMREQYF; CDR3nt: TGTGCCAGCAGTTTAGGACAGATGCGCGAGCAGTACTTC; j_gene: TRBJ2-7; v_gene: TRBV12-3/TRBV12-4; abundance: few; d_gene: NA
CDR3aa: CASSPIQGAGETQYF; CDR3nt: TGTGCCAGCAGCCCCATACAGGGGGCCGGGGAGACCCAGTACTTC; j_gene: TRBJ2-5; v_gene: TRBV11-2; abundance: NA; d_gene: TRBD1
CDR3aa: CASRKAGAPEQYF; CDR3nt: TGTGCCAGCAGGAAGGCAGGGGCGCCCGAGCAGTACTTC; j_gene: TRBJ2-7; v_gene: TRBV11-2; abundance: NA; d_gene: NA
CDR3aa: CSARDVLAANQETQYF; CDR3nt: TGCAGTGCTAGAGATGTGCTAGCGGCTAACCAAGAGACCCAGTACTTC; j_gene: TRBJ2-5; v_gene: TRBV20-1; abundance: NA; d_gene: TRBD2
CDR3aa: CAWSVGGTGADVLTF; CDR3nt: TGTGCCTGGAGTGTCGGGGGAACTGGGGCCGACGTCCTGACTTTC; j_gene: TRBJ2-6; v_gene: TRBV30; abundance: NA; d_gene: NA
CDR3aa: CAISELPPYEQYF; CDR3nt: TGTGCCATCAGTGAACTGCCTCCCTACGAGCAGTACTTC; j_gene: TRBJ2-7; v_gene: TRBV10-3; abundance: few; d_gene: NA
CDR3aa: CSFRGGHTTEAFF; CDR3nt: TGCAGCTTTCGGGGGGGCCATACCACTGAAGCTTTCTTT; j_gene: TRBJ1-1; v_gene: TRBV29-1; abundance: NA; d_gene: NA